The 27 T cell receptor beta chains below were found in one sample sequenced in a study of shared clonotypes between healthy human individuals. Selected positively for CCR7 and CD45RO-negative, naive CD8 cells excluded terminally differentiated effector memory CD45RA+ cells. Data came from immunoSEQ multiplex PCR; TCRdb stores just in-frame clones and leaves some out. The table records millions of clones, roughly 91% of them present only once. Sample: naive CD8+ T cells from PBMCs. All receptors come from a man between 18 and 29 years old in good health. Some clones in this sample may be carry-over from other donors' samples.

V and J are TRBV4-2 and TRBJ2-7, with D tentatively TRBD1 (6 bases). The CDR3 loop spans 16 amino acids. Trimming shortened V by 4 bases and J by 4 bases, and 20 bases separated the two germline ends. The germline gives CDR1 LGHNA, CDR2 YNFKEQ. CDR3: CASSLRLTGIGYEQYF. For the CDR3, the DNA is TGTGCCAGCAGCCTACGCCTTACAGGGATAGGGTACGAGCAGTACTTC.

The rearrangement links TRBV5-4 to TRBJ2-7; D not certain. Trimming removed 3 bases from V and 7 bases from J, with 8 bases in between. Looked up from germline, CDR1 is SGHNT and CDR2 is YYREEE (reference sequence). The length of the CDR3 is 11 residues. CDR3 region: CASSSGKEQYF. Written as DNA, the CDR3 is TGTGCCAGCAGCTCGGGTAAGGAGCAGTACTTC. Complete variable domain (other parts from reference TRBV5-4 and TRBJ2-7): ETGVTQSPTHLIKTRGQQVTLRCSSQSGHNTVSWYQQALGQGPQFIFQYYREEENGRGNFPPRFSGLQFPNYSSELNVNALELDDSALYLCASSSGKEQYFGPGTRLTVT.

This chain connects TRBV27 to TRBJ2-2; 8 bases are shared with TRBD2. Unmatched junction bases numbered 12, after V lost 0 bases and J lost 0 bases. The germline gives CDR1 MNHEY, CDR2 SMNVEV (reference sequence). CDR3 length: 20 residues. As DNA, the CDR3 is TGTGCCAGCAGTTTATCGGGGGGTTGGGCGGGAGGATCGAACACCGGGGAGCTGTTTTTT. Amino acids: CASSLSGGWAGGSNTGELFF.

This clone has a single count. V gene TRBV29-1 combines with J gene TRBJ1-1; maybe TRBD1 (6 bases). CDR1 is SQVTM and CDR2 is ANQGSEA in the germline V gene. CDR3 length equals 15 residues. The CDR3 nucleotides read TGCACCCTACTGATAGTGGGGGCCTCCGGCACTGAAGCTTTCTTT. Its protein product is CTLLIVGASGTEAFF.

The rearrangement joins TRBV29-1 to TRBJ1-2; D possibly corresponds to TRBD1 (5 bases). There are 13 residues in the CDR3. CDR1 and CDR2 from the germline V gene are SQVTM and ANQGSEA. V was trimmed by 6 bases and J by 0 bases, leaving 11 bases between them. The DNA of the CDR3 is TGCAGCGTCGGCGGGGGGGCTAACTATGGCTACACCTTC. Its translation: CSVGGGANYGYTF.

V gene TRBV6-4 combines with J gene TRBJ1-1, with a possible D match to TRBD1 (5 bases). The ends were cut back, 7 bases at V and 1 base at J, with 16 bases in the middle. Germline V gene data show CDR1 as MRHNA and CDR2 as SNTAGT. The length of the CDR3 is 15 residues. The CDR3 sequence is CASKEWGVPNTEAFF. The CDR3 DNA reads TGTGCCAGCAAGGAGTGGGGGGTCCCGAACACTGAAGCTTTCTTT.

The chain links TRBV29-1 to TRBJ1-1, with unresolved D. Germline assignment: CDR1 SQVTM and CDR2 ANQGSEA. V lost 4 bases and J lost 3, with 6 bases in between. CDR3 length: 11 amino acids. CDR3 sequence (DNA): TGCAGCGTTGTGCGGGACACTGAAGCTTTCTTT. This gives the protein CSVVRDTEAFF.

Only one count was recorded for this clone. This chain links TRBV6-5 with TRBJ2-2; D may be TRBD1 (6 bases). V was trimmed by 6 bases and J by 6 bases, leaving 14 bases between them. There are 14 residues in the CDR3. From germline, CDR1 is MNHEY and CDR2 SVGAGI. In DNA, the CDR3 is TGTGCCAGCAGCAGATACAGGGTTTCCGGGGAGCTGTTTTTT. Its translation: CASSRYRVSGELFF.

J is TRBJ2-7 and V is TRBV28; D gene ambiguous. The CDR3 has 15 residues. The germline CDR1 and CDR2 sequences are MDHEN and SYDVKM. The V end lost 2 bases, the J end lost 2 bases, and 13 bases lay between the germline ends. CDR3 in amino acids: CASSLVPRNTYEQYF. CDR3 bases: TGTGCCAGCAGTTTAGTCCCCAGGAACACCTACGAGCAGTACTTC.

V usage is TRBV27 and J usage is TRBJ2-3; weak D call: TRBD2 (5 bases). This CDR3 is 13 amino acids long. Germline CDR1 reads MNHEY; CDR2 reads SMNVEV (reference sequence). The germline V and J ends were trimmed by 5 bases and 4 bases, with 10 bases remaining between them. The CDR3 DNA is TGTGCCAGCAGTCCCTTGCGGGCAGATACGCAGTATTTT. Translating gives CASSPLRADTQYF.

This clone was counted a single time. V is TRBV7-9 and J is TRBJ2-2; no reliable D call. With 1 base removed from V and 5 bases from J, the gap between germline ends came to 8 bases. The germline CDR1 and CDR2 sequences are SEHNR and FQNEAQ (reference sequence). The length of the CDR3 is 14 residues. The CDR3 sequence is CASSLVDWTGELFF. The CDR3 DNA follows: TGTGCCAGCAGCTTAGTCGACTGGACCGGGGAGCTGTTTTTT.

V gene TRBV7-9 combines with J gene TRBJ2-4; 12 positions agree with TRBD2. Germline V gene data show CDR1 as SEHNR and CDR2 as FQNEAQ (reference sequence). This CDR3 contains 17 residues. V gave up 0 bases and J gave up 7 bases; unmatched junction bases: 7. The CDR3 protein is CASSLAWTSGISNIQYF. For the CDR3, the DNA is TGTGCCAGCAGCTTAGCTTGGACTAGCGGGATTAGTAACATTCAGTACTTC.

This clone was seen once. The chain employs TRBV28 and TRBJ1-5; D remains unclear. Germline CDR1 is MDHEN and CDR2 is SYDVKM. V was clipped by 0 bases and J by 2 bases, with 5 bases between them. The CDR3 contains 14 residues. CDR3 in amino acids: CASSLWIGNQPQHF. In DNA, the CDR3 is TGTGCCAGCAGTTTATGGATCGGCAATCAGCCCCAGCATTTT.

This chain uses TRBV9 with TRBJ2-1, with D possibly TRBD1 on 6 matching bases. This CDR3 has 14 residues. V dropped 4 bases and J dropped 0 bases, with 8 bases sitting between them. Germline CDR1 and CDR2: SGDLS and YYNGEE. The CDR3 region is CASSPTGSYNEQFF. The CDR3 coding sequence is TGTGCCAGCAGCCCGACAGGCTCCTACAATGAGCAGTTCTTC.

This chain links TRBV5-1 with TRBJ2-1; D remains unclear. This CDR3 has 12 residues. Trimming left V 4 bases short and J 8 bases short, with 10 bases between. Germline lookup yields CDR1 SGHRS and CDR2 YFSETQ. The CDR3: CASSPLGYEQFF. DNA of the CDR3: TGCGCCAGCAGCCCCCTAGGGTATGAGCAGTTCTTC. Full variable domain (missing parts from reference TRBV5-1 and TRBJ2-1): KAGVTQTPRYLIKTRGQQVTLSCSPISGHRSVSWYQQTPGQGLQFLFEYFSETQRNKGNFPGRFSGRQFSNSRSEMNVSTLELGDSALYLCASSPLGYEQFFGPGTRLTVL.

This sequence joins TRBV28 and TRBJ2-7, with 8 bases matching TRBD2. Per the germline V gene, CDR1 is MDHEN and CDR2 is SYDVKM. The ends lost 3 bases at V and 5 bases at J; junction bases unmatched: 9. The CDR3 is 15 amino acids. This CDR3 reads CASSFFSGRFHEQYF. Written as DNA, the CDR3 is TGTGCCAGCAGTTTCTTCAGCGGGAGATTCCACGAGCAGTACTTC. Supplemented by reference TRBV28 and TRBJ2-7, the full variable domain reads DVKVTQSSRYLVKRTGEKVFLECVQDMDHENMFWYRQDPGLGLRLIYFSYDVKMKEKGDIPEGYSVSREKKERFSLILESASTNQTSMYLCASSFFSGRFHEQYFGPGTRLTVT.

The chain recombines TRBV4-2 with TRBJ1-4; D is perhaps TRBD1 (6 bases). Germline CDR1 LGHNA, CDR2 YNFKEQ. This CDR3 contains 14 residues. V lost 4 bases and J 4 bases, leaving 10 bases between the germline ends. In nucleotides, the CDR3 is TGTGCCAGCAGCCCACAGGGAAATAATGAAAAACTGTTTTTT. It codes for CASSPQGNNEKLFF.

The V gene is TRBV28, the J gene TRBJ1-1; no definite D call. This CDR3 is built from 11 residues. The V and J ends lost 8 bases and 2 bases respectively, with 6 bases between them. Germline CDR1 and CDR2: MDHEN and SYDVKM. The CDR3 DNA follows: TGTGCCAGCCAAAGAAACACTGAAGCTTTCTTT. Encoded protein: CASQRNTEAFF.

This chain joins TRBV19 and TRBJ1-2; D call uncertain. The V gene's germline CDR1 is LNHDA and CDR2 SQIVND (reference sequence). Trimming cost V 4 bases and J 3 bases, with 12 bases left between them. The CDR3 totals 14 residues. DNA of the CDR3: TGTGCCAGTAGTAGGTTTGCCGAGCACTATGGCTACACCTTC. Encoded protein: CASSRFAEHYGYTF.

This sequence joins TRBV7-9 and TRBJ1-2, with a possible D match to TRBD1 (5 bases). Per germline, CDR1 SEHNR and CDR2 FQNEAQ (reference sequence). V lost 1 base, J lost 4 bases, and 10 bases lay in between. The CDR3 is 14 residues long. This chain's CDR3 is CASSLVGTFYGYTF. The DNA of the CDR3 is TGTGCCAGCAGCTTAGTGGGGACCTTCTATGGCTACACCTTC.

The chain links TRBV25-1 to TRBJ2-7; D assignment may be TRBD1 or TRBD2 (5 bases each). The CDR3 length is 14 residues. Per the germline V gene, CDR1 is MGHDK and CDR2 is SYGVNS. V lost 6 bases and J 5 bases, leaving 17 bases between the germline ends. The CDR3 region has the DNA TGTGCCAGCAGCCTGTGGGGGTGGTCCGACGAGCAGTACTTC. Protein: CASSLWGWSDEQYF.

V usage is TRBV30 and J usage is TRBJ2-7; D uncertain. This CDR3 region has 14 residues. The V and J ends lost 0 bases and 1 base respectively, with 10 bases between them. CDR1 is GTSNPN, CDR2 SVGIG, per germline (reference sequence). In DNA, the CDR3 is TGTGCCTGGAGTGTCCAGCTACTATCCTACGAGCAGTACTTC. It translates to CAWSVQLLSYEQYF.

J is TRBJ2-5 and V is TRBV11-2; D ambiguous. Germline V gene lookup returns CDR1 SGHAT and CDR2 FQNNGV. The V end was cut by 5 bases, the J end by 4 bases, with 11 bases between. The CDR3 length is 13 residues. The CDR3 here is CASSLEVGETQYF. The CDR3 nucleotides read TGTGCCAGCAGCCTTGAGGTAGGAGAGACCCAGTACTTC.

CDR3 protein: CASSLNSRNTGELFF. The CDR3 DNA is TGTGCCAGCAGCTTGAACAGCAGAAACACCGGGGAGCTGTTTTTT. This sequence joins TRBV5-4 and TRBJ2-2; D call uncertain. Germline CDR1 reads SGHNT; CDR2 reads YYREEE (reference sequence). V gave up 1 base and J gave up 2 bases, with 9 bases separating them. The CDR3 covers 15 residues.

V gene TRBV6-5 combines with J gene TRBJ2-1, with D uncertain. The germline V and J ends were trimmed by 11 bases and 5 bases, with 16 bases remaining between them. CDR1 is MNHEY and CDR2 is SVGAGI in the germline V gene. The CDR3 runs 13 residues. DNA for the CDR3: TGTGCCGCCGGACCCCCCCTTAACAATGAGCAGTTCTTC. It translates to CAAGPPLNNEQFF.

The gene calls are TRBV30 and TRBJ1-1; tentative D call: TRBD1 (6 bases). Germline-derived CDR1 and CDR2 are GTSNPN and SVGIG (reference sequence). There are 14 residues in the CDR3. Trimming took 3 bases from V and 0 from J, leaving 11 bases between them. The CDR3 sequence: CAWRYREMNTEAFF. CDR3 sequence (DNA): TGTGCCTGGAGGTACAGGGAGATGAACACTGAAGCTTTCTTT.

This chain links TRBV27 with TRBJ2-7; 7 nucleotides match TRBD2. J lost 0 bases, V lost 0 bases, and 5 bases had no gene match. The length of the CDR3 is 16 residues. Germline CDR1 and CDR2: MNHEY and SMNVEV (reference sequence). Here the CDR3 DNA reads TGTGCCAGCAGTTTATCGGTAAGCGGGGCCTCCTACGAGCAGTACTTC. Residues: CASSLSVSGASYEQYF.